This T cell receptor beta chain came from a study of T cells after yellow fever vaccination. Across the whole study: For low cell numbers, libraries were made with SMART-Seq v4 Ultra Low Input.

CDR3 size: 14 residues. V was clipped by 3 bases and J by 5 bases, with 12 bases between them. CDR1 KGHDR and CDR2 SFDVKD come from the germline V gene. General study points: There was a small share of clonotypes that showed up in both the CD4 and CD8 compartments.

MiXCR was run by TCRdb on the 5' RACE reads, yielding one entry per CDR3 protein. The data hold 320,000 or so distinct CDR3 sequences, with 7% to 10% observed a single time. Turning to this clonotype: Its antigen remains unidentified.

The material sequenced was PBMCs, taken 35 to 50 days after the first yellow fever vaccination. The V gene is TRBV24-1, the J gene TRBJ2-5; TRBD1 might be the D (5 bases). The receptor comes from a man aged 18 to 30 who received the YFV17D yellow fever vaccine. CDR3 protein: CATSDGAVRETQYF. DNA for the CDR3: TGTGCCACCAGTGATGGGGCAGTTAGGGAGACCCAGTACTTC.